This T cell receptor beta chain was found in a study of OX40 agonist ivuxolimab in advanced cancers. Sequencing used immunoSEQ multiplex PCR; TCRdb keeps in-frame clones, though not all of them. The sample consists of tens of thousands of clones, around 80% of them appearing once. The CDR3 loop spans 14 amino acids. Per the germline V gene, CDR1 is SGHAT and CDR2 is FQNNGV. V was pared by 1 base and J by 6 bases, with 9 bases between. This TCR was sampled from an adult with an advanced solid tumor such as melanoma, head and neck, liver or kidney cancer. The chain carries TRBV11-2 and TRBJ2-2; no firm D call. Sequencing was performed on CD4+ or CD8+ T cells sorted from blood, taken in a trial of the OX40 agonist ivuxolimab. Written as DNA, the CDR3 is TGTGCCAGCAGCTTAGCACGTGGGGCCGGGGAGCTGTTTTTT. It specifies CASSLARGAGELFF.